The entry below gives a single T cell receptor beta chain sequence along with its context. What it recognizes is unknown. The data originate from a study of cytomegalovirus exposure and HLA in healthy donors. The study, taken as a whole, reports: Per a prior analysis, the majority of TCR beta V segments were productive roughly 90% or roughly 30% of the time.

Germline V gene lookup returns CDR1 SNHLY and CDR2 FYNNEI. The CDR3 runs to 16 residues. Trimming took 6 bases from V and 6 from J; bases not matched to a gene: 14. PCR amplification relied on 60 Vbeta primers (plus 13 Jbeta primers). Method: immunoSEQ multiplex PCR; TCRdb's copy keeps in-frame clones and lacks some. This table holds hundreds of thousands of clones, around 76% found once. The specimen sequenced was PBMCs. The origin of this receptor is a man younger than 30 in good health and CMV-seronegative. This chain joins TRBV2 and TRBJ2-7, with 10 bases that match TRBD2. This CDR3 is CASRATLLAGVGEQYF. CDR3 coding DNA: TGTGCCAGCAGGGCAACCCTCCTAGCGGGAGTCGGCGAGCAGTACTTC.